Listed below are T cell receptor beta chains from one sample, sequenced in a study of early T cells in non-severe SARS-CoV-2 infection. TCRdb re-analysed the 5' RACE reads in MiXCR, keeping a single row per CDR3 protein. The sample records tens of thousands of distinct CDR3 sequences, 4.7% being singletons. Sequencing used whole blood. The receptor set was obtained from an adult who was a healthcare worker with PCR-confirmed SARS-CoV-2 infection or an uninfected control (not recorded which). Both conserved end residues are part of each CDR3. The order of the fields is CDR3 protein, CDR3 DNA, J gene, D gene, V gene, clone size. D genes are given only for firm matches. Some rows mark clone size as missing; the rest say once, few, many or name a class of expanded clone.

CASSRQAGGAYNEQFF	TGTGCCAGCAGCCGCCAAGCGGGGGGGGCTTACAATGAGCAGTTCTTC	TRBJ2-1	TRBD2	TRBV7-6	many
CASSRSGTNNQPQHF	TGTGCCAGCAGCCGGTCCGGGACAAATAATCAGCCCCAGCATTTT	TRBJ1-5	-	TRBV5-5	many
CASSLGAGALSYNEQFF	TGTGCCAGCAGCTTAGGGGCGGGGGCTCTCTCCTACAATGAGCAGTTCTTC	TRBJ2-1	-	TRBV11-2	few
CASSVIENTGELFF	TGTGCCAGCAGTGTTATAGAGAACACCGGGGAGCTGTTTTTT	TRBJ2-2	-	TRBV6-4	many
CASSLARSGANVLTF	TGTGCCAGCAGCTTAGCCAGGAGTGGGGCCAACGTCCTGACTTTC	TRBJ2-6	-	TRBV11-2	many
CSVEVVYGYTF	TGCAGCGTTGAAGTGGTCTATGGCTACACCTTC	TRBJ1-2	-	TRBV29-1	medium-sized
CASSLASTETTRF	TGTGCCAGCAGCTTGGCCTCGACAGAGACCACCCGGTTT	TRBJ1-1	-	TRBV5-4	few
CASSTDRAGGNTIYF	TGTGCCAGCAGTACCGACAGGGCTGGAGGAAACACCATATATTTT	TRBJ1-3	TRBD1	TRBV6-5	many
CASSQEVEARLADNEQFF	TGCGCCAGCAGCCAAGAGGTGGAAGCAAGACTAGCAGACAATGAGCAGTTCTTC	TRBJ2-1	TRBD2	TRBV4-3	many
CASSEGQGGNYGYTF	TGTGCCAGCAGCGAAGGACAGGGTGGTAACTATGGCTACACCTTC	TRBJ1-2	TRBD1	TRBV7-2	many
CASSPQRGSTDTQYF	TGTGCCAGCAGCCCCCAAAGGGGGAGCACAGATACGCAGTATTTT	TRBJ2-3	-	TRBV7-2	-
CASSPDPNYGYTF	TGTGCCAGCAGCCCCGACCCCAACTATGGCTACACCTTC	TRBJ1-2	-	TRBV6-5	many
CASSLGQKDIQYF	TGTGCCAGCTCCCTTGGGCAGAAAGACATTCAGTACTTC	TRBJ2-4	-	TRBV11-2	many
CSVVGQDEQYF	TGCAGCGTTGTAGGACAGGACGAGCAGTACTTC	TRBJ2-7	TRBD1	TRBV29-1	many
CASSPDKDQETQYF	TGTGCCAGCAGCCCAGACAAGGACCAAGAGACCCAGTACTTC	TRBJ2-5	-	TRBV7-9	few
CASRPLGGEEYF	TGTGCCAGCAGACCTCTGGGGGGCGAGGAATACTTC	TRBJ2-5	-	TRBV6-5	many
CASSSGTGYMVEQYF	TGTGCCAGCAGTTCCGGGACTGGGTATATGGTCGAGCAGTACTTC	TRBJ2-7	-	TRBV28	many
CASSITLAGGHNEQFF	TGTGCCAGTAGTATTACGCTAGCGGGGGGGCACAATGAGCAGTTCTTC	TRBJ2-1	TRBD2	TRBV19	many
CASSSRGAEETQYF	TGTGCCAGCAGCTCACGGGGGGCCGAAGAGACCCAGTACTTC	TRBJ2-5	-	TRBV3-1	many
CSARVGLAGGYNEQFF	TGCAGTGCTAGAGTAGGACTAGCGGGGGGGTACAATGAGCAGTTCTTC	TRBJ2-1	TRBD2	TRBV20-1	many
CASSEGGAQETQYF	TGTGCCAGCTCAGAAGGGGGGGCCCAAGAGACCCAGTACTTC	TRBJ2-5	-	TRBV2	-
CASSLISGGIRTDTQYF	TGTGCCAGCAGCTTAATTTCAGGGGGGATCCGCACAGATACGCAGTATTTT	TRBJ2-3	-	TRBV7-9	many
CSVGVASQETQYF	TGCAGCGTTGGCGTCGCTAGTCAAGAGACCCAGTACTTC	TRBJ2-5	-	TRBV29-1	-
CASTSRLTSGGYNEQFF	TGTGCCAGCACCTCACGTTTGACTAGCGGGGGTTACAATGAGCAGTTCTTC	TRBJ2-1	TRBD2	TRBV11-2	-
CASSQDSETQYF	TGCGCCAGCAGCCAAGATTCTGAGACCCAGTACTTC	TRBJ2-5	-	TRBV4-3	many
CASSLVMGLALYEQYF	TGTGCCAGCAGTTTAGTGATGGGACTAGCTCTTTATGAGCAGTACTTC	TRBJ2-7	TRBD2	TRBV12-3/TRBV12-4	many
CASSKNREGNQPQHF	TGTGCCAGCAGCAAAAACAGGGAGGGCAATCAGCCCCAGCATTTT	TRBJ1-5	-	TRBV27	many
CASSLSPFRNGGELFF	TGTGCCAGCAGCTTAAGCCCCTTTAGGAACGGCGGGGAGCTGTTTTTT	TRBJ2-2	-	TRBV7-8	many
CASSLAPRDEQYF	TGTGCCAGCAGCTTGGCCCCCAGGGACGAGCAGTACTTC	TRBJ2-7	-	TRBV5-4	many
CASSLLQTYNEQFF	TGTGCCAGCAGCTTGTTACAGACGTACAATGAGCAGTTCTTC	TRBJ2-1	-	TRBV5-5	many
CSVDRDRNTEAFF	TGCAGCGTTGACCGGGACAGGAACACTGAAGCTTTCTTT	TRBJ1-1	TRBD1	TRBV29-1	medium-sized
CASSPPGYGYTF	TGTGCCAGCAGCCCACCTGGCTATGGCTACACCTTC	TRBJ1-2	-	TRBV11-2	few
CSVPGLYNEQFF	TGCAGCGTCCCGGGACTTTACAATGAGCAGTTCTTC	TRBJ2-1	-	TRBV29-1	many
CASSSTGGLYNEQFF	TGTGCCAGCAGTTCCACTGGGGGGCTATACAATGAGCAGTTCTTC	TRBJ2-1	-	TRBV28	many
CASSDNPGGYGYTF	TGTGCCAGCAGTGATAATCCAGGGGGCTATGGCTACACCTTC	TRBJ1-2	TRBD1	TRBV6-1	many
CASSPSGGDEKLFF	TGTGCCAGCTCACCATCGGGGGGAGATGAAAAACTGTTTTTT	TRBJ1-4	-	TRBV18	many
CASSWDRTDTQYF	TGTGCCAGCAGCTGGGACCGCACAGATACGCAGTATTTT	TRBJ2-3	-	TRBV7-8	many
CATSDRQGTGNTIYF	TGTGCCACCAGTGATCGACAGGGAACTGGAAACACCATATATTTT	TRBJ1-3	TRBD1	TRBV24-1	many
CASRRTSGGAETQYF	TGTGCCAGCAGAAGGACTAGCGGGGGAGCGGAGACCCAGTACTTC	TRBJ2-5	TRBD2	TRBV6-2/TRBV6-3	many
CASSYAGSSYEQYF	TGTGCCAGCAGCTACGCCGGGTCCTCCTACGAGCAGTACTTC	TRBJ2-7	-	TRBV7-6	few
CSASRPGGTDTQYF	TGCAGTGCTAGTCGACCGGGAGGCACAGATACGCAGTATTTT	TRBJ2-3	-	TRBV20-1	few
CASSLNLNTEAFF	TGTGCCAGCAGCCTTAACTTGAACACTGAAGCTTTCTTT	TRBJ1-1	-	TRBV11-2	many
CAWSTHRVPDTQYF	TGTGCCTGGTCCACCCACAGGGTCCCAGATACGCAGTATTTT	TRBJ2-3	-	TRBV30	few
CASSEGQTYEQYF	TGTGCCAGCAGTGAGGGACAGACCTACGAGCAGTACTTC	TRBJ2-7	TRBD1	TRBV28	-
CASSFRTGKNEQYF	TGTGCCAGCAGTTTTCGGACAGGGAAGAACGAGCAGTACTTC	TRBJ2-7	TRBD1	TRBV6-2/TRBV6-3	-
CSASLGGQGSQPQHF	TGCAGTGCTAGTCTGGGTGGTCAGGGAAGTCAGCCCCAGCATTTT	TRBJ1-5	-	TRBV20-1	many
CASIKQGAVYEQYF	TGTGCCAGCATTAAACAGGGGGCGGTCTACGAGCAGTACTTC	TRBJ2-7	TRBD1	TRBV28	many
CASTVDRGTDTQYF	TGTGCCAGTACCGTTGACAGGGGGACAGATACGCAGTATTTT	TRBJ2-3	TRBD1	TRBV19	few
CASSLGTVYEQYF	TGTGCCAGCAGCCTAGGGACAGTCTACGAGCAGTACTTC	TRBJ2-7	TRBD1	TRBV7-9	many
CASSSTGYNEQFF	TGTGCCAGCAGCAGCACAGGGTACAATGAGCAGTTCTTC	TRBJ2-1	-	TRBV7-9	-
CASSVTVNYGYTF	TGTGCCAGTAGTGTGACAGTTAACTATGGCTACACCTTC	TRBJ1-2	-	TRBV19	-